What follows is one TCR beta chain and its context. Recruitment covered about 26 US areas and drew participants whose ages spanned about 18 to 89 years. TCRdb keeps only in-frame clones here, not all; method: immunoSEQ multiplex PCR. This table holds 200,000 to 250,000 clones, around 86% found once. This sample was included in a study of blood T cell repertoires in COVID-19. Study-wide background: From T cells, B-cell-depleted T cells, or PBMCs came the material, which was cDNA or gDNA.

Sequenced material: PBMCs or T cells enriched from blood (not recorded which). This clonotype was obtained from a woman between 40 and 55 years old with acute COVID-19.

The CDR3 DNA is TGTGCCTGGATACTGGCAGGTTCAAATTCACCCCTCCACTTT. This translates into CAWILAGSNSPLHF. The genes are TRBV30 and TRBJ1-6; D is unclear. Germline CDR1 GTSNPN, CDR2 SVGIG (reference sequence). The V end lost 4 bases, the J end lost 7 bases, and 14 bases lay between the germline ends. This CDR3 has 14 residues.